This T cell receptor beta chain emerged from a study of T cells in Graves' hyperthyroidism and ophthalmopathy. TCR beta CDR3 region amplification was performed from RNA transcripts. Primed by the HTBI set, a first-round RT-PCR was run on the TCR CDR3. MiXCR, applied by TCRdb to the multiplex PCR reads, yields one record per CDR3 protein. The sample has more than 500,000 distinct CDR3 sequences; roughly 15% are singletons. Between the trimmed V and J ends, which lost 8 bases and 4 bases, there was a span of 20 bases. CDR3 length equals 15 residues. Germline V gives CDR1 GTSNPN, CDR2 SVGIG (reference sequence). This clonotype was observed a handful of times.

Material for sequencing was blood. The gene calls are TRBV30 and TRBJ2-2; D not certain. This clonotype was obtained from a woman in her forties with Graves' ophthalmopathy. CDR3 residues: CAQMGNRALTGELFF. CDR3 coding DNA: TGTGCCCAGATGGGGAACCGGGCCCTCACCGGGGAGCTGTTTTTT.